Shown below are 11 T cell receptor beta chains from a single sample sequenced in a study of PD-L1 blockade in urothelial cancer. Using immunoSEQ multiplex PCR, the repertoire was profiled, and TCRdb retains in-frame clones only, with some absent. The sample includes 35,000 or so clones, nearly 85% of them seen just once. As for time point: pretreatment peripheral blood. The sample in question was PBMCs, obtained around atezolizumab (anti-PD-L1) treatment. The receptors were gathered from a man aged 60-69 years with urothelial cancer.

The CDR3 coding sequence is TGTGCCAGCAGTGACTCGTACAGGGAATACTACAATGAGCAGTTCTTC. Translating it yields CASSDSYREYYNEQFF. This chain links TRBV6-4 with TRBJ2-1, with a possible D match to TRBD1 (6 bases). The CDR3 extends over 16 amino acids. The germline gives CDR1 MRHNA, CDR2 SNTAGT. The V end lost 0 bases, the J end lost 3 bases, and 12 bases lay between the germline ends.

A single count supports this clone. DNA for the CDR3: TGTGCCAGAGGTTCGGGGGAGCAGTACTTC. Amino acids: CARGSGEQYF. J is TRBJ2-7 and V is TRBV28, with D perhaps TRBD2 (5 bases). This CDR3 contains 10 residues. Germline-derived CDR1 and CDR2 are MDHEN and SYDVKM. The V end lost 9 bases, the J end lost 7 bases, and 10 bases lay between the germline ends.

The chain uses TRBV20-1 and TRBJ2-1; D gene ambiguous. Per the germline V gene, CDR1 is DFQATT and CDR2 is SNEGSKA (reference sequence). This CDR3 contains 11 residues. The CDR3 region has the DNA TGCAGCCTAGGCGGATACAATGAGCAGTTCTTC. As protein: CSLGGYNEQFF.

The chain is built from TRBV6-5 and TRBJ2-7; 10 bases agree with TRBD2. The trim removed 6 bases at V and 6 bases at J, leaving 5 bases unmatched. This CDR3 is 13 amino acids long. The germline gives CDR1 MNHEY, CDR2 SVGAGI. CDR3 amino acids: CASSRSGRGEQYF. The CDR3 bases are TGTGCCAGCAGCCGGAGCGGGAGGGGCGAGCAGTACTTC.

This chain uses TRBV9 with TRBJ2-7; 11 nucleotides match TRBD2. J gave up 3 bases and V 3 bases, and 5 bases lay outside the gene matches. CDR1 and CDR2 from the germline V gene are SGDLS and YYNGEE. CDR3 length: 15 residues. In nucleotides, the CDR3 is TGTGCCAGCAGCGAAGGGACTAGCGGAATCTACGAGCAGTACTTC. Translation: CASSEGTSGIYEQYF.

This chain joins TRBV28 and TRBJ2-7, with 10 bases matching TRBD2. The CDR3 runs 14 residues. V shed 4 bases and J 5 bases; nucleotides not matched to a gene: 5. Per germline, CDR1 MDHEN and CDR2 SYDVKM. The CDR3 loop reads CASSSAGGRNEQYF. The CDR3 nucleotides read TGTGCCAGCAGTTCAGCGGGGGGGAGAAACGAGCAGTACTTC. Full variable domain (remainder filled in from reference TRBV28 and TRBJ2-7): DVKVTQSSRYLVKRTGEKVFLECVQDMDHENMFWYRQDPGLGLRLIYFSYDVKMKEKGDIPEGYSVSREKKERFSLILESASTNQTSMYLCASSSAGGRNEQYFGPGTRLTVT.

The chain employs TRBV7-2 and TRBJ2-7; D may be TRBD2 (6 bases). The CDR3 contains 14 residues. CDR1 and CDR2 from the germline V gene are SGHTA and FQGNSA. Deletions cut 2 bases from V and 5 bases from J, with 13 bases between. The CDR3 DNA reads TGTGCCAGCAGCTTAAGTATCTGGGGGGACGAGCAGTACTTC. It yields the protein CASSLSIWGDEQYF.

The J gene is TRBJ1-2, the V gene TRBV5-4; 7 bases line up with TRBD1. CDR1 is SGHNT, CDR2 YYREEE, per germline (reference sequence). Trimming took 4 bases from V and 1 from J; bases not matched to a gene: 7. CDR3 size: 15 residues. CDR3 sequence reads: CASSEGTALNYGYTF. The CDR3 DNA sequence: TGTGCCAGCAGCGAGGGGACAGCCCTTAACTATGGCTACACCTTC.

The CDR3 DNA is TGTGCCAGCAGCCGAACCCGGACAGGGGGCTCTGAAGCTTTCTTT. Its protein product is CASSRTRTGGSEAFF. The chain joins TRBV27 to TRBJ1-1; 11 positions match TRBD1. Germline CDR1 is MNHEY and CDR2 is SMNVEV (reference sequence). V gave up 6 bases and J gave up 6 bases; unmatched junction bases: 9. The CDR3 length is 15 residues.

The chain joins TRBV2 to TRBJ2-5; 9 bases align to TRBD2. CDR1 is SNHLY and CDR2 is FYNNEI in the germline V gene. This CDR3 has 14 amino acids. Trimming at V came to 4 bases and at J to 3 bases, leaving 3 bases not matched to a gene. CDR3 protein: CASSAGGREETQYF. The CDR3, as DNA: TGTGCCAGCAGTGCGGGCGGGAGGGAAGAGACCCAGTACTTC.

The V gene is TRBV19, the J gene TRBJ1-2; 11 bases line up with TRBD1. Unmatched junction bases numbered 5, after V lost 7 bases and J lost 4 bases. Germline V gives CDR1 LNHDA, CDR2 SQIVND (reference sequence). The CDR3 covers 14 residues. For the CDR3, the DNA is TGTGCCAGTACCGGGGACAGGGGGATCTATGGCTACACCTTC. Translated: CASTGDRGIYGYTF.